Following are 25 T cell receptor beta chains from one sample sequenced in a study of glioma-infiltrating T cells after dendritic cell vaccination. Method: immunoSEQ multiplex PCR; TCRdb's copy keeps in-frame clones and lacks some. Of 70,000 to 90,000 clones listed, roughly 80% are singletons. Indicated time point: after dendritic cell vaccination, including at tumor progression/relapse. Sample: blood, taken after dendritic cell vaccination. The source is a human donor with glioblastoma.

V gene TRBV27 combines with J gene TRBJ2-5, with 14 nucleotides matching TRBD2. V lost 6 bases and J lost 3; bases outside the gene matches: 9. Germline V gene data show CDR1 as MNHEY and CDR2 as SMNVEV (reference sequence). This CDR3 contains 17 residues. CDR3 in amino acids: CASRSGLAGVVEETQYF. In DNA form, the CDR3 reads TGTGCCAGCAGGTCGGGACTAGCGGGGGTAGTCGAAGAGACCCAGTACTTC.

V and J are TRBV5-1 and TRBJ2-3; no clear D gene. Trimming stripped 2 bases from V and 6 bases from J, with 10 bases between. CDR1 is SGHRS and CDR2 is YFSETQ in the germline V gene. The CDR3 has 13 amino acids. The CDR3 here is CASSFFGVDTQYF. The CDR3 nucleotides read TGCGCCAGCAGCTTCTTTGGAGTGGATACGCAGTATTTT.

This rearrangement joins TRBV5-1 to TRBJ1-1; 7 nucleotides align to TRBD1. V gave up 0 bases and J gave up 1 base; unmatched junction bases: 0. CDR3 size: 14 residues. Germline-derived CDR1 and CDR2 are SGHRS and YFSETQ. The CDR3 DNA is TGCGCCAGCAGCTTGGGGGACAGGAACACTGAAGCTTTCTTT. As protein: CASSLGDRNTEAFF.

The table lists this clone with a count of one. This CDR3 is CASSQGVTEAFF. The CDR3 DNA sequence: TGTGCCAGCAGCCAGGGGGTCACTGAAGCTTTCTTT. The chain joins TRBV7-2 to TRBJ1-1; 7 bases fit TRBD1. The germline gives CDR1 SGHTA, CDR2 FQGNSA. The CDR3 runs 12 residues. With 5 bases clipped from V and 4 bases from J, the junction kept 1 base outside the gene matches.

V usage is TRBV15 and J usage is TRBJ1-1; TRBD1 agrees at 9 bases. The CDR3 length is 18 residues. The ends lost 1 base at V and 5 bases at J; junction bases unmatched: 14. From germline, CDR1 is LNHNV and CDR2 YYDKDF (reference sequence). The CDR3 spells CATSRGTSPGTGMTEAFF. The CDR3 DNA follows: TGTGCCACCAGCAGAGGGACCTCTCCCGGGACAGGGATGACTGAAGCTTTCTTT. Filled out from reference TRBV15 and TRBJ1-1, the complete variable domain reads DAMVIQNPRYQVTQFGKPVTLSCSQTLNHNVMYWYQQKSSQAPKLLFHYYDKDFNNEADTPDNFQSRRPNTSFCFLDIRSPGLGDTAMYLCATSRGTSPGTGMTEAFFGQGTRLTVV.

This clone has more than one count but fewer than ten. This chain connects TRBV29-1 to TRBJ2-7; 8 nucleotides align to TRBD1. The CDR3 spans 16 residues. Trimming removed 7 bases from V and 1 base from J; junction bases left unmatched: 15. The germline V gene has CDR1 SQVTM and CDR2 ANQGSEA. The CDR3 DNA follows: TGCAGCGCCAGAGGGTTGCAGGGGGCGGGATCCTACGAGCAGTACTTC. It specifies CSARGLQGAGSYEQYF.

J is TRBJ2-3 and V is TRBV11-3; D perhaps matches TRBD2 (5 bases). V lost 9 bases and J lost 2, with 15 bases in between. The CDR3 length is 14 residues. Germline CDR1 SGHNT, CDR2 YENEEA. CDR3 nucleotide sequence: TGTGCCAGTTCGGACTGGAGTTACACAGATACGCAGTATTTT. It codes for CASSDWSYTDTQYF.

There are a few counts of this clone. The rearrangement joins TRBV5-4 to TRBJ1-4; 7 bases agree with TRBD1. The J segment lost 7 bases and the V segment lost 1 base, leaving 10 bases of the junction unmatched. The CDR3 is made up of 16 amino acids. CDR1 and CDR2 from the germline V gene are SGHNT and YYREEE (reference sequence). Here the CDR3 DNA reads TGTGCCAGCAGCTTGCGGGTGGAAGGGGGCGGTGAAAAACTGTTTTTT. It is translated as CASSLRVEGGGEKLFF. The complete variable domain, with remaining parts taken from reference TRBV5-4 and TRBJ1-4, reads ETGVTQSPTHLIKTRGQQVTLRCSSQSGHNTVSWYQQALGQGPQFIFQYYREEENGRGNFPPRFSGLQFPNYSSELNVNALELDDSALYLCASSLRVEGGGEKLFFGSGTQLSVL.

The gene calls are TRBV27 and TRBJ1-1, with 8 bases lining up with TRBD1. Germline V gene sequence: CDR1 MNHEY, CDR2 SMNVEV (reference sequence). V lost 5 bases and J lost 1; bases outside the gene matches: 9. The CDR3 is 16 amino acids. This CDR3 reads CASSTSRTGRNTEAFF. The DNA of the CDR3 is TGTGCCAGCAGTACAAGCCGGACAGGGAGGAACACTGAAGCTTTCTTT.

CDR3 amino acids: CASSLSYGLPYNEQFF. The CDR3 coding sequence is TGTGCCAGCAGCTTATCCTACGGACTTCCCTACAATGAGCAGTTCTTC. The rearrangement joins TRBV7-3 to TRBJ2-1, with D perhaps TRBD2 (5 bases). This CDR3 has 16 amino acids. Trimming took off 2 bases at V and 2 bases at J, with 13 bases between the two ends. CDR1 and CDR2 from the germline V gene are SGHTA and FQGTGA.

This CDR3 reads CASSSGGNGGEQYF. Here the CDR3 DNA reads TGCGCCAGCAGTTCCGGAGGGAATGGCGGCGAGCAGTACTTC. The chain is built from TRBV5-1 and TRBJ2-7, with D possibly being TRBD2 (6 bases). Germline V lookup: CDR1 SGHRS, CDR2 YFSETQ. Trimming took 5 bases from V and 6 from J, leaving 18 bases between them. CDR3 length: 14 amino acids.

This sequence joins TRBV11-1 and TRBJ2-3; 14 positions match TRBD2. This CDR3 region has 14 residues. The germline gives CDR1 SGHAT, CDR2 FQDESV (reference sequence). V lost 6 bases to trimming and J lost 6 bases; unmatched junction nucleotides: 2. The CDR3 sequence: CASRTSGGADTQYF. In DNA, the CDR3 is TGTGCCAGCAGGACTAGCGGGGGGGCGGATACGCAGTATTTT.

For the CDR3, the DNA is TGTGCCAGCTCACCACTTAGCGGGAAGAGCACAGATACGCAGTATTTT. Encoded protein: CASSPLSGKSTDTQYF. The chain links TRBV18 to TRBJ2-3; 8 bases line up with TRBD2. The length of the CDR3 is 16 residues. CDR1 is KGHSH, CDR2 LQKENI, per germline. The V segment lost 1 base and the J segment 0 bases; nucleotides outside the gene matches: 3.

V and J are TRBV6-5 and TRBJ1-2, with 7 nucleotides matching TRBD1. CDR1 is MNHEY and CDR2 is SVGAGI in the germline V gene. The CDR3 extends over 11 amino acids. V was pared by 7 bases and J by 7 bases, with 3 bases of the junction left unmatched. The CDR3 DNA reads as TGTGCCAGCACCGACAGGGTTGGCTACACCTTC. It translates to CASTDRVGYTF.

CDR3 in DNA: TGTGCCAGCAGCTTGGAGACAAGCTACACTGAAGCTTTCTTT. Its translation is CASSLETSYTEAFF. The V gene is TRBV5-6, the J gene TRBJ1-1; D gene ambiguous. Germline CDR1 and CDR2: SGHDT and YYEEEE. This CDR3 is built from 14 residues. V shed 0 bases and J shed 3 bases, with 9 bases lying between them.

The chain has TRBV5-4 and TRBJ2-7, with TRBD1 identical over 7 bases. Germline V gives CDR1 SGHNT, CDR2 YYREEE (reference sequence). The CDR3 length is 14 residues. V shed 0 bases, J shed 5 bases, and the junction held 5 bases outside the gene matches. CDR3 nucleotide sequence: TGTGCCAGCAGCTTGGATACAGGGACAGACGAGCAGTACTTC. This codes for CASSLDTGTDEQYF. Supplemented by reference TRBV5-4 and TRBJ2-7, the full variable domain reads ETGVTQSPTHLIKTRGQQVTLRCSSQSGHNTVSWYQQALGQGPQFIFQYYREEENGRGNFPPRFSGLQFPNYSSELNVNALELDDSALYLCASSLDTGTDEQYFGPGTRLTVT.

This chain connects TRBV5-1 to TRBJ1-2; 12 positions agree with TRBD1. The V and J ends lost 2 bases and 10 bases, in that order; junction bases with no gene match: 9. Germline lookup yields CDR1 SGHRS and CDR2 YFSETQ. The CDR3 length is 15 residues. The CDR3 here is CASSLGTGGGGDYTF. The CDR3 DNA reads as TGCGCCAGCAGCTTAGGGACAGGGGGCGGCGGTGACTACACCTTC.

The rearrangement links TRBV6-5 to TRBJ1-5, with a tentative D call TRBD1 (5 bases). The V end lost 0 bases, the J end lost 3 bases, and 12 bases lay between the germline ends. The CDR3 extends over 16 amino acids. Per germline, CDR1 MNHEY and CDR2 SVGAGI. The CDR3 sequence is CASSYSMQGTNQPQHF. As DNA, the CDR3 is TGTGCCAGCAGTTACTCCATGCAGGGCACCAATCAGCCCCAGCATTTT.

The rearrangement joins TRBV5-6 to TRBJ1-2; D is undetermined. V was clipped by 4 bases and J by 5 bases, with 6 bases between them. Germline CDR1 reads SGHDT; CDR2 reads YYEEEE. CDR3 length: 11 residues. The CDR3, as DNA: TGTGCCAGCAGCGTCTCTTATGGCTACACCTTC. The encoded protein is CASSVSYGYTF. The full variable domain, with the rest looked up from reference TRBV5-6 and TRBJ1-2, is DAGVTQSPTHLIKTRGQQVTLRCSPKSGHDTVSWYQQALGQGPQFIFQYYEEEERQRGNFPDRFSGHQFPNYSSELNVNALLLGDSALYLCASSVSYGYTFGSGTRLTVV.

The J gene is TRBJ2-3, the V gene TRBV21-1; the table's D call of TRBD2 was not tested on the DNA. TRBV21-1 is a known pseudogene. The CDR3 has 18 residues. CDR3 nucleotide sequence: TGTGCCAGCAGCAACTTTGGTGAAAATCTAGCCCCGCCAGATACGCAGTATTTT. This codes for CASSNFGENLAPPDTQYF.

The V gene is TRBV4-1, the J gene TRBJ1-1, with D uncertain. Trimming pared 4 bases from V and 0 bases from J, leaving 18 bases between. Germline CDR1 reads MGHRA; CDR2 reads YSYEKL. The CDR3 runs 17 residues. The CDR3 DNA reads TGCGCCAGCAGCCCCCGGGGTTCGGGTCTTATGAACACTGAAGCTTTCTTT. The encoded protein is CASSPRGSGLMNTEAFF.

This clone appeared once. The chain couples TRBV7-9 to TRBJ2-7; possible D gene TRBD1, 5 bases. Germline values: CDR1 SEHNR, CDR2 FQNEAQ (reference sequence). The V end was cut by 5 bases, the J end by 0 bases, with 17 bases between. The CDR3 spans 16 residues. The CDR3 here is CASSARLGANSYEQYF. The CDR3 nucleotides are TGTGCCAGCAGCGCACGTTTAGGGGCTAACTCCTACGAGCAGTACTTC.

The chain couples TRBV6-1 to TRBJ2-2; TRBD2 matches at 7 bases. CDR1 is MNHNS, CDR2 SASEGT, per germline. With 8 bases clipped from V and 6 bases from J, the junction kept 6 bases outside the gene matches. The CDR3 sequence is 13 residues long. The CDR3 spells CASRSGGSGELFF. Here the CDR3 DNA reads TGTGCCAGCCGTTCCGGGGGGTCCGGGGAGCTGTTTTTT.

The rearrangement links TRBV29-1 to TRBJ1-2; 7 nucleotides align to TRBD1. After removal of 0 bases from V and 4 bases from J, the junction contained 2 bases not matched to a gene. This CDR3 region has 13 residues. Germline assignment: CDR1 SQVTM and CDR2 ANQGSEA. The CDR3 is CSVEDQGGYGYTF. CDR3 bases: TGCAGCGTTGAAGATCAGGGGGGCTATGGCTACACCTTC. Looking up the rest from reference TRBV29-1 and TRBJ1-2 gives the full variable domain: SAVISQKPSRDICQRGTSLTIQCQVDSQVTMMFWYRQQPGQSLTLIATANQGSEATYESGFVIDKFPISRPNLTFSTLTVSNMSPEDSSIYLCSVEDQGGYGYTFGSGTRLTVV.

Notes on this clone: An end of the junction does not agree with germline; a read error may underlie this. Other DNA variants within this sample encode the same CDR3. The chain's CDR3 is CSVAGTGFTEAFF. In nucleotides, the CDR3 is TGCAGCGTTGCCGGGACAGGGTTCACTGAAGCCTTCTTT. V is TRBV29-1 and J is TRBJ1-1; 9 bases match TRBD1. CDR1 and CDR2 from the germline V gene are SQVTM and ANQGSEA. This CDR3 region has 13 residues.